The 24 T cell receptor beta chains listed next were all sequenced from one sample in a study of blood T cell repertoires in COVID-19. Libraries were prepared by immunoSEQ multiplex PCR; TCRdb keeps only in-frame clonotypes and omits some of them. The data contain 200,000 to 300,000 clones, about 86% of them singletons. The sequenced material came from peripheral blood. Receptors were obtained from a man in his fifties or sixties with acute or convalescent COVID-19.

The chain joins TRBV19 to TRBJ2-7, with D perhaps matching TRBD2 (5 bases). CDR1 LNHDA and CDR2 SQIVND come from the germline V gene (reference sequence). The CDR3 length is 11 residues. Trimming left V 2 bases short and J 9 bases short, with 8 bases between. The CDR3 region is CASSIRGVQYF. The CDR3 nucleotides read TGTGCCAGTAGTATACGGGGAGTGCAGTACTTC.

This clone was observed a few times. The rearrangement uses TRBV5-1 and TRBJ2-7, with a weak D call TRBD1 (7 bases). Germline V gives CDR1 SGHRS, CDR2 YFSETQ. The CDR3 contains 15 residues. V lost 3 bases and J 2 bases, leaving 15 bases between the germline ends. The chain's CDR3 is CASSSGGTAAYEQYF. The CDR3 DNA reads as TGCGCCAGCAGCTCAGGGGGGACAGCCGCCTACGAGCAGTACTTC.

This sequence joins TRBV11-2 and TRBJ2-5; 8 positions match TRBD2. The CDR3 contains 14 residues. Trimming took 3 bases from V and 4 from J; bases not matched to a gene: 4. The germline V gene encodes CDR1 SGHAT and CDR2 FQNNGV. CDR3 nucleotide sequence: TGTGCCAGCAGCTTTGGCGGGGGGCGAGAGACCCAGTACTTC. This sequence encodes CASSFGGGRETQYF.

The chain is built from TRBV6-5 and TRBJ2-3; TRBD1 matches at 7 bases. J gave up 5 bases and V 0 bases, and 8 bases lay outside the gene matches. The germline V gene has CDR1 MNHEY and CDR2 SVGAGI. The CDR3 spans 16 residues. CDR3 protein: CASSYSRGPPGDTQYF. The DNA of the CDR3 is TGTGCCAGCAGTTACTCGAGGGGGCCACCCGGAGATACGCAGTATTTT.

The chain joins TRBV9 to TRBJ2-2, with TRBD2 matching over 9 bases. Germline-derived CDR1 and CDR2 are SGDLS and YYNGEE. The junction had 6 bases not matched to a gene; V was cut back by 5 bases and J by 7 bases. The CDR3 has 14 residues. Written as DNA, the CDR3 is TGTGCCAGCAGGATAGCGGGAGAGGTCGGGGAGCTGTTTTTT. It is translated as CASRIAGEVGELFF.

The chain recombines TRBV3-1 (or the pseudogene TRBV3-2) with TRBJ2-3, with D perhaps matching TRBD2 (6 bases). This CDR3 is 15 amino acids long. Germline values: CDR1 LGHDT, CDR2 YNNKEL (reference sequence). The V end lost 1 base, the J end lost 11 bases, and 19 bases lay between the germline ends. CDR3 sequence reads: CASSQGRRGGGWQYF. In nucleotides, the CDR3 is TGTGCCAGCAGCCAAGGAAGGCGGGGAGGTGGTTGGCAGTATTTT.

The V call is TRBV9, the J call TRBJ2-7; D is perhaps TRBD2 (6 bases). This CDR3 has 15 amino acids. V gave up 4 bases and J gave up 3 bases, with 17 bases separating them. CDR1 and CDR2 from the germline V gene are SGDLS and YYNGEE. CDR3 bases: TGTGCCAGCAGCCCGAGCCCCCGGGACTTCTACGAGCAGTACTTC. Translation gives CASSPSPRDFYEQYF.

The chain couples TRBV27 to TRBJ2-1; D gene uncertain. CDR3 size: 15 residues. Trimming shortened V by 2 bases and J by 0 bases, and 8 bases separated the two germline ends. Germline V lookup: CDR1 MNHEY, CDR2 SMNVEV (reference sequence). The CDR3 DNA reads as TGTGCCAGCAGTTTACTGGTTAGCTCCTACAATGAGCAGTTCTTC. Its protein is CASSLLVSSYNEQFF.

The CDR3 spells CASSREGQGVTEAFF. CDR3 coding DNA: TGTGCCAGCAGCCGAGAAGGACAGGGGGTCACTGAAGCTTTCTTT. This sequence joins TRBV7-8 and TRBJ1-1, with 10 bases lining up with TRBD1. Trimming cost V 5 bases and J 4 bases; bases outside gene matches: 7. Germline V gene data show CDR1 as SGHVS and CDR2 as FQNEAQ. The CDR3 runs to 15 residues.

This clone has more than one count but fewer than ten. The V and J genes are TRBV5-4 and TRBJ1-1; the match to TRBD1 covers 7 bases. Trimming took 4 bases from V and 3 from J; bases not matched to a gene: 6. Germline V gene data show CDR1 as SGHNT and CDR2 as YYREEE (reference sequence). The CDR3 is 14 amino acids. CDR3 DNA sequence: TGTGCCAGCAGCCCGGGACAGCTAGACACTGAAGCTTTCTTT. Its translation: CASSPGQLDTEAFF.

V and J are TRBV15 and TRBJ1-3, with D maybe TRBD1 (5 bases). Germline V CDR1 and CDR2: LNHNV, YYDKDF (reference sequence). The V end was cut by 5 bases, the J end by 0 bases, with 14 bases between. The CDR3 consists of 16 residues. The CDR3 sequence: CATSGDQTASGNTIYF. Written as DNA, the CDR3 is TGTGCCACCAGCGGGGATCAGACAGCCTCTGGAAACACCATATATTTT.

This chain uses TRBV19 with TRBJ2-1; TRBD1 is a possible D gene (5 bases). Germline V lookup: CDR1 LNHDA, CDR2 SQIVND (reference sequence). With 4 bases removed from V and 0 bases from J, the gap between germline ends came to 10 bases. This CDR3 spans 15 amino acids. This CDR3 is CASSTTGSSYNEQFF. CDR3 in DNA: TGTGCCAGTAGTACCACAGGAAGCTCCTACAATGAGCAGTTCTTC.

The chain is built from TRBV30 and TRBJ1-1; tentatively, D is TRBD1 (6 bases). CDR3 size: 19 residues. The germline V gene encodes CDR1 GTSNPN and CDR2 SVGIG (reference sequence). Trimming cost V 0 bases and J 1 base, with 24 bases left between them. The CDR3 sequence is CAWSVHPLRNTGQNTEAFF. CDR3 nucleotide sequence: TGTGCCTGGAGTGTCCATCCACTCCGGAACACGGGACAGAACACTGAAGCTTTCTTT.

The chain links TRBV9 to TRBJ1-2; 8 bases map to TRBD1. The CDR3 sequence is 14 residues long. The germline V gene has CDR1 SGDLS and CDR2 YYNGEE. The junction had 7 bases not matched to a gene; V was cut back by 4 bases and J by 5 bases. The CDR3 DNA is TGTGCCAGCAGCCCCGGACAGGGAGTATATGGCTACACCTTC. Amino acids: CASSPGQGVYGYTF.

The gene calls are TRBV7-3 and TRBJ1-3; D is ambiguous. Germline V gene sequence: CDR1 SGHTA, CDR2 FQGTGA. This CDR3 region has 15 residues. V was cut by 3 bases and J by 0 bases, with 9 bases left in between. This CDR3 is CASSFQPGSGNTIYF. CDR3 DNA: TGTGCCAGCAGCTTCCAACCCGGCTCTGGAAACACCATATATTTT.

The CDR3 is CASSNRVQETQYF. In nucleotides, the CDR3 is TGTGCCAGCAGCAACAGGGTTCAAGAGACCCAGTACTTC. This chain joins TRBV21-1 and TRBJ2-5; the table assigns TRBD1, which was not confirmed against the DNA. TRBV21-1 is recorded as a pseudogene. CDR3 length equals 13 residues.

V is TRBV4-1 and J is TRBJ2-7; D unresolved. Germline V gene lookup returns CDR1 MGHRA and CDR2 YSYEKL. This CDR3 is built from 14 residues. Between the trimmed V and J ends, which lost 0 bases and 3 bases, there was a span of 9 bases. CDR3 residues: CASSQDRRGYEQYF. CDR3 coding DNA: TGCGCCAGCAGCCAAGATCGTCGAGGCTACGAGCAGTACTTC.

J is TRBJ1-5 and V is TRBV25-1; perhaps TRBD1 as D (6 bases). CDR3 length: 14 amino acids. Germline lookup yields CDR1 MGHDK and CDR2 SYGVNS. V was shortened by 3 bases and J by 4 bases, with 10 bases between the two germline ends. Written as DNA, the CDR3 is TGTGCCAGCAGTGAGACAGGTTGGAATCAGCCCCAGCATTTT. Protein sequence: CASSETGWNQPQHF.

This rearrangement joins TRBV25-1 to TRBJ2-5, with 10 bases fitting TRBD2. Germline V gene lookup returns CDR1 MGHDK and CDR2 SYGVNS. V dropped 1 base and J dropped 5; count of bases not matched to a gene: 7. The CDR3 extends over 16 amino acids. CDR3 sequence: CASSESSGRGYETQYF. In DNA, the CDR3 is TGTGCCAGCAGTGAATCAAGCGGGAGGGGTTACGAGACCCAGTACTTC.

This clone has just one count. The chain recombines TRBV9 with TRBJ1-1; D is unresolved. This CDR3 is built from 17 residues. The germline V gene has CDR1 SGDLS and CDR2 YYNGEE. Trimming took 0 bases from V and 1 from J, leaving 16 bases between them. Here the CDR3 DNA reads TGTGCCAGCAGCGTAGCGTATGGGAAGGGAGCGAACACTGAAGCTTTCTTT. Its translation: CASSVAYGKGANTEAFF.

The CDR3 here is CASSQERGEQYF. DNA of the CDR3: TGCGCCAGCAGCCAAGAACGGGGCGAGCAGTACTTC. This rearrangement joins TRBV4-1 to TRBJ2-7; TRBD2 might be the D (5 bases). Germline assignment: CDR1 MGHRA and CDR2 YSYEKL. This CDR3 is built from 12 residues. The V gene lost 0 bases and the J gene lost 6 bases, with 6 bases spanning the gap.

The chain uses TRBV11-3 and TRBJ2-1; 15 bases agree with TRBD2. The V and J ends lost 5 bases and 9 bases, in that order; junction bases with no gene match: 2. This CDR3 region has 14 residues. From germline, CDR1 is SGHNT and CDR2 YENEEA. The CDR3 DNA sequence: TGTGCCAGCAGCAGGACTAGCGGGAGGGGTGAGCAGTTCTTC. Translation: CASSRTSGRGEQFF. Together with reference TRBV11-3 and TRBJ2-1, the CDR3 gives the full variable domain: EAGVVQSPRYKIIEKKQPVAFWCNPISGHNTLYWYLQNLGQGPELLIRYENEEAVDDSQLPKDRFSAERLKGVDSTLKIQPAELGDSAVYLCASSRTSGRGEQFFGPGTRLTVL.

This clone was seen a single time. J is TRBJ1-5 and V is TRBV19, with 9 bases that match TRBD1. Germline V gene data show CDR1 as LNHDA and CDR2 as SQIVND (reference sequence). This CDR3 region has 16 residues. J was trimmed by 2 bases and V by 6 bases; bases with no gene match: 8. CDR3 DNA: TGTGCCAGTAGCTCGACAGGGGGTCGGGGCAATCAGCCCCAGCATTTT. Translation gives CASSSTGGRGNQPQHF.

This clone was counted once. The CDR3 here is CASSLKSSGTGEQFF. The DNA of the CDR3 is TGTGCCAGCAGTTTAAAATCTAGCGGGACAGGTGAGCAGTTCTTC. This sequence joins TRBV27 and TRBJ2-1, with D possibly matching TRBD2 (9 bases). CDR3 length: 15 residues. The ends were cut back, 2 bases at V and 9 bases at J, with 17 bases in the middle. CDR1 and CDR2 (germline): MNHEY, SMNVEV (reference sequence).